This T cell receptor (beta chain) originates from a study of T-cell memory formation after mild COVID-19. TCRdb itself ran the 5' RACE reads through MiXCR, one entry per CDR3 protein. The sample lists 470,000 or so distinct CDR3 sequences, around a sixth occurring once. This receptor was obtained from an adult woman who had mild COVID-19 (a few samples of this study predate the infection). Cell type and time point are not known. The sequenced material came from PBMCs or a T cell subset sorted from them (not recorded which).

As DNA, the CDR3 is TGCGCCAGCAGCTGGACAGGGGAGACCGGGGAGCTGTTTTTT. This sequence encodes CASSWTGETGELFF. V is TRBV5-1 and J is TRBJ2-2; 9 bases map to TRBD1. The CDR3 extends over 14 amino acids. The germline V gene has CDR1 SGHRS and CDR2 YFSETQ. Losses at the gene ends were 3 bases for V and 5 bases for J; bases not matched to a gene: 2.